The 14 T cell receptor beta chains presented below share a single source sample, sequenced in a study of breast tumors, draining lymph nodes, adjacent tissues. TCRdb reprocessed the multiplex PCR reads with MiXCR, giving one entry per CDR3 protein. The sample carries 30,000 to 40,000 distinct CDR3 sequences, about 60% recorded once. The sequenced sample was breast tumor tissue. The receptors shown here come from a female donor with breast cancer. Some clones in this sample may be carry-over from other donors' samples.

The chain links TRBV30 to TRBJ2-1; 7 bases fit TRBD2. In germline, CDR1 is GTSNPN, CDR2 SVGIG (reference sequence). CDR3 size: 14 residues. Unmatched junction bases numbered 11, after V lost 2 bases and J lost 10 bases. The chain's CDR3 is CAWSIGGSLWEQFF. The CDR3 DNA reads as TGTGCCTGGAGTATTGGCGGGAGTCTTTGGGAGCAGTTCTTC.

The chain joins TRBV19 to TRBJ2-1, with 8 bases that match TRBD2. The CDR3 extends over 16 amino acids. V shed 2 bases and J 9 bases; nucleotides not matched to a gene: 12. CDR1 and CDR2 (germline): LNHDA, SQIVND (reference sequence). CDR3: CASSIFSGGADPEQFF. The CDR3, as DNA: TGTGCCAGTAGTATATTCTCCGGGGGGGCCGACCCTGAGCAGTTCTTC.

V gene TRBV24-1 combines with J gene TRBJ2-1; the match to TRBD2 covers 7 bases. Germline CDR1 KGHDR, CDR2 SFDVKD. V dropped 1 base and J dropped 5; count of bases not matched to a gene: 1. The CDR3 totals 14 residues. CDR3 protein: CATSDFGTNNEQFF. CDR3 coding DNA: TGTGCCACCAGTGATTTCGGGACTAACAATGAGCAGTTCTTC.

The chain has TRBV19 and TRBJ2-7; TRBD2 matches 7 bases. Germline CDR1 LNHDA, CDR2 SQIVND (reference sequence). J was trimmed by 3 bases and V by 4 bases; bases with no gene match: 6. The CDR3 length is 14 residues. CDR3 DNA sequence: TGTGCCAGTAGTACAACCGGGGGGATCTACGAGCAGTACTTC. This encodes CASSTTGGIYEQYF.

This clonotype occurred a few times. The chain employs TRBV7-8 and TRBJ2-1; tentatively, D is TRBD2 (6 bases). Germline CDR1 is SGHVS and CDR2 is FQNEAQ. The CDR3 has 14 amino acids. The V end lost 3 bases, the J end lost 0 bases, and 6 bases lay between the germline ends. Here the CDR3 reads CASSLGGSYNEQFF. CDR3 sequence (DNA): TGTGCCAGCAGCTTGGGGGGCTCCTACAATGAGCAGTTCTTC.

V usage is TRBV4-1 and J usage is TRBJ1-2; 7 bases agree with TRBD1. The CDR3 has 14 residues. Germline trimming cut 0 bases from V and 6 bases from J; bases unmatched to any gene: 4. Germline CDR1 reads MGHRA; CDR2 reads YSYEKL. CDR3 sequence reads: CASSQEVGQHGYTF. The DNA of the CDR3 is TGCGCCAGCAGCCAAGAGGTGGGACAGCATGGCTACACCTTC.

This clonotype was counted at least ten times. V is TRBV7-6 and J is TRBJ2-1; D might be TRBD1 (6 bases). The length of the CDR3 is 17 residues. V gave up 5 bases and J gave up 2 bases, with 19 bases separating them. The germline V gene has CDR1 SGHVS and CDR2 FNYEAQ. The CDR3 bases are TGTGCCAGCAGCACCGGAGATGGGACAACGGCCTACAATGAGCAGTTCTTC. It codes for CASSTGDGTTAYNEQFF.

The V and J genes are TRBV2 and TRBJ2-7; 9 nucleotides match TRBD1. J was trimmed by 6 bases and V by 6 bases; bases with no gene match: 15. The CDR3 loop spans 16 amino acids. The germline gives CDR1 SNHLY, CDR2 FYNNEI. The CDR3 sequence is CASRYRLQGALGEQYF. In DNA form, the CDR3 reads TGTGCCAGCAGGTATCGCCTACAGGGGGCTTTGGGCGAGCAGTACTTC.

The V and J genes are TRBV6-5 and TRBJ1-4, with D maybe TRBD1 (6 bases). Deletions cut 6 bases from V and 5 bases from J, with 16 bases between. The CDR3 loop spans 15 amino acids. Germline V gene data show CDR1 as MNHEY and CDR2 as SVGAGI. Here the CDR3 reads CASRKTGAINEKLFF. In nucleotides, the CDR3 is TGTGCCAGCAGGAAGACGGGGGCAATCAATGAAAAACTGTTTTTT.

V and J are TRBV29-1 and TRBJ2-1; 9 bases map to TRBD2. Germline CDR1 is SQVTM and CDR2 is ANQGSEA. Trimming took 8 bases from V and 5 from J; bases not matched to a gene: 7. There are 13 residues in the CDR3. The CDR3 DNA is TGCAGCCCGGGACTAGCCCCCAACAATGAGCAGTTCTTC. Its translation is CSPGLAPNNEQFF.

The chain is built from TRBV9 and TRBJ1-5; possibly TRBD1 for D (5 bases). The CDR3 runs 14 residues. V was trimmed by 0 bases and J by 7 bases, leaving 11 bases between them. Germline lookup yields CDR1 SGDLS and CDR2 YYNGEE. CDR3 in DNA: TGTGCCAGCAGCGTAGACGGGGCGGGGCAGCCCCAGCATTTT. This codes for CASSVDGAGQPQHF.

This clonotype was observed many times. The genes are TRBV11-2 and TRBJ2-7; the D is unclear. CDR1 and CDR2 (germline): SGHAT, FQNNGV. The CDR3 is 14 residues long. Trimming removed 5 bases from V and 0 bases from J, with 11 bases in between. CDR3 nucleotide sequence: TGTGCCAGCAGCCCGGACGTAGACTCCTACGAGCAGTACTTC. Its translation is CASSPDVDSYEQYF.

The CDR3: CASSPSWDRSLGLGFF. The CDR3 DNA reads TGTGCCAGCAGCCCCAGTTGGGACAGAAGCCTAGGCCTAGGCTTCTTC. This rearrangement joins TRBV7-2 to TRBJ2-1, with 7 bases aligning to TRBD1. This CDR3 has 16 amino acids. Losses at the gene ends were 5 bases for V and 16 bases for J; bases not matched to a gene: 23. Per germline, CDR1 SGHTA and CDR2 FQGNSA. The full variable domain, in which reference TRBV7-2 and TRBJ2-1 provide the parts outside the CDR3, is GAGVSQSPSNKVTEKGKDVELRCDPISGHTALYWYRQSLGQGLEFLIYFQGNSAPDKSGLPSDRFSAERTGGSVSTLTIQRTQQEDSAVYLCASSPSWDRSLGLGFFGPGTRLTVL.

There are many counts of this clonotype. The chain carries TRBV9 and TRBJ1-3; 11 nucleotides line up with TRBD1. CDR1 and CDR2 (germline): SGDLS, YYNGEE. CDR3 length: 15 amino acids. With V trimmed by 5 bases and J by 2 bases, 3 bases remained unmatched. DNA of the CDR3: TGTGCCAGCAGTGGACAGGGGGCAACTGGAAACACCATATATTTT. Protein: CASSGQGATGNTIYF.